These T cell receptor beta chains were read from a single sample in a study of cytomegalovirus exposure and HLA in healthy donors. Sequenced by immunoSEQ multiplex PCR; TCRdb stores in-frame clones only, minus some. The sample has about 120,000 clones, less than 90% seen once. Sequencing used PBMCs. These receptors were obtained from a man in his late teens or twenties in good health and CMV-seropositive. Both conserved end residues are part of each CDR3.

v_call	j_call	cdr3_aa
TRBV19	TRBJ1-2	CASSIETGGHGYTF
TRBV6-1	TRBJ1-4	CASRETEKLFF
TRBV4-1	TRBJ2-1	CASRGGKNYNEQFF
TRBV6-1	TRBJ2-1	CASSEALRGGSYNEQFF
TRBV2	TRBJ1-2	CASILDREYGYTF
TRBV4-1	TRBJ1-2	CASSQVTQGEGYTF
TRBV27	TRBJ2-2	CASSLGRGETNTGELFF
TRBV28	TRBJ2-3	CASGGGGADTQYF
TRBV4-1	TRBJ1-5	CASSQDTGNSQPQHF
TRBV6-5	TRBJ2-2	CASNLIGGTGELFF
TRBV7-9	TRBJ1-4	CASSLVQGVGEKLFF
TRBV5-6	TRBJ1-6	CASSWTVGDSPLHF
TRBV27	TRBJ1-6	CASSSGTGSSPLHF
TRBV7-8	TRBJ2-1	CASSLWGGKNNEQFF
TRBV21-1	TRBJ2-7	CASSKGGVVNEQYF
TRBV7-6	TRBJ2-7	CASSLRLSYEQYF
TRBV5-1	TRBJ1-1	CASSQQGALNTEAFF
TRBV5-1	TRBJ1-4	CASSLGQNNEKLFF
TRBV7-3	TRBJ2-5	CASSVTGGAETQYF
TRBV19	TRBJ1-1	CASSIESTGTEAFF
TRBV5-1	TRBJ2-3	CASSPGLAHTDTQYF
TRBV30	TRBJ2-7	CAWAGYSEQYF
TRBV30	TRBJ1-1	CAWDSDRDGTEAFF
TRBV27	TRBJ2-6	CASKLSGANVLTF
TRBV27	TRBJ2-3	CASSLLNGGPSTDTQYF
TRBV13	TRBJ1-1	CASSDGQANTEAFF
TRBV12-2	TRBJ2-7	CASRLGSPHAYEQYF
TRBV5-6	TRBJ1-2	CASSSGGYGYTF
TRBV7-2	TRBJ2-7	CASSLAGRGTYEQYF
TRBV30	TRBJ2-3	CALASGGWGTQYF
TRBV19	TRBJ1-5	CASSSAGGLNQPQHF
TRBV6-5	TRBJ2-4	CASSQGDIQYF
TRBV7-3	TRBJ2-1	CASSTGSYNEQFF
TRBV6-5	TRBJ1-2	CASSVPGTRGYTF
TRBV9	TRBJ2-1	CASSVWLAGGSEQFF